This T cell receptor beta chain comes out of a study of shared clonotypes between healthy human individuals. Study-wide background: Each donor's CD8 memory used one plate, CD8 naive two, each CD4 subset three. Overall study findings and caveats: A handful of donors held about 5% of naive CD4 clonotypes in common.

Sequencing used immunoSEQ multiplex PCR; TCRdb keeps in-frame clones, though not all of them. The sample has about 2,500,000 clones, more than 80% seen once. Germline CDR1 reads SGHAT; CDR2 reads FQNNGV. CDR3 length: 11 residues. Trimming stripped 5 bases from V and 5 bases from J, with 4 bases between. For this clone: What it recognizes is unknown.

Sequencing input: naive CD4+ T cells sorted from blood. Stated subset: CD45RA+ positively selected. The sequence was collected from a man aged 18 to 30 in good health. J is TRBJ2-1 and V is TRBV11-2; D gene ambiguous. For the CDR3, the DNA is TGTGCCAGCAGCCGAGACAATGAGCAGTTCTTC. It encodes CASSRDNEQFF.